This is a list of T cell receptor beta chains from one sample in a study of blood T cell repertoires in COVID-19. Sequencing was performed with immunoSEQ multiplex PCR; in TCRdb, only in-frame clones are kept and a portion is missing. Of 150,000 to 200,000 clones listed, 70% to 90% are singletons. Sequenced: peripheral blood. The receptors derive from a human donor in a cohort sampled during active COVID-19. Both conserved end residues are part of each CDR3. Fields, in order: clone size, D gene, J gene, V gene, CDR3 DNA, CDR3 protein. D genes are given only for firm matches. Size is stated for part of the rows, as once, few or many counts, or as a class when the clone is expanded.

abundance: -
d_gene: -
j_gene: TRBJ1-1
v_gene: TRBV29-1
CDR3nt: TGCAGCGTTGTCCGGGGAAACACTGAAGCTTTCTTT
CDR3aa: CSVVRGNTEAFF

abundance: few
d_gene: TRBD1
j_gene: TRBJ1-2
v_gene: TRBV6-5
CDR3nt: TGTGCCAGCAGTCCCGACAGGGCGTGGAACTATGGCTACACCTTC
CDR3aa: CASSPDRAWNYGYTF

abundance: -
d_gene: -
j_gene: TRBJ2-1
v_gene: TRBV11-3
CDR3nt: TGTGCCAGCAGCTTAGGGCAGGGTTACAATGAGCAGTTCTTC
CDR3aa: CASSLGQGYNEQFF

abundance: -
d_gene: TRBD1
j_gene: TRBJ2-7
v_gene: TRBV6-5
CDR3nt: TGTGCCAGCAGGTTGAACAGGGGAGCGGACGAGCAGTACTTC
CDR3aa: CASRLNRGADEQYF

abundance: -
d_gene: -
j_gene: TRBJ1-4
v_gene: TRBV2
CDR3nt: TGTGCCAGCAGCTCAAGACGACAGTCGGGTAATGAAAAACTGTTTTTT
CDR3aa: CASSSRRQSGNEKLFF

abundance: -
d_gene: TRBD1
j_gene: TRBJ1-6
v_gene: TRBV18
CDR3nt: TGTGCCAGCTCAAGACAGGGGTTTACTAATTCACCCCTCCACTTT
CDR3aa: CASSRQGFTNSPLHF

abundance: -
d_gene: TRBD2
j_gene: TRBJ2-7
v_gene: TRBV6-5
CDR3nt: TGTGCCAGCAGTTACTCGTCTAGCGGCGCCTACGAGCAGTACTTC
CDR3aa: CASSYSSSGAYEQYF

abundance: -
d_gene: -
j_gene: TRBJ2-7
v_gene: TRBV5-3
CDR3nt: TGTGCCAGAAGCTTGGAACGACTCGGTTTCGGGCAGTACTTC
CDR3aa: CARSLERLGFGQYF

abundance: -
d_gene: -
j_gene: TRBJ2-7
v_gene: TRBV15
CDR3nt: TGTGCCACCAGCAGAGACCCTTACAGTGGGCAGACCTACGAGCAGTACTTC
CDR3aa: CATSRDPYSGQTYEQYF

abundance: once
d_gene: -
j_gene: TRBJ1-2
v_gene: TRBV27
CDR3nt: TGTGCCAGCAGTCCGAACACCATTCCTAACTATGGCTACACCTTC
CDR3aa: CASSPNTIPNYGYTF

abundance: -
d_gene: -
j_gene: TRBJ2-5
v_gene: TRBV3-1/TRBV3-2
CDR3nt: TGTGCCAGCAGCCAAGTTGCTACGGGAGTATCGGAGACCCAGTACTTC
CDR3aa: CASSQVATGVSETQYF

abundance: -
d_gene: -
j_gene: TRBJ2-7
v_gene: TRBV4-3
CDR3nt: TGCGCCAGCAGCCCCTCTACGGGCGGGTCCTACGAGCAGTACTTC
CDR3aa: CASSPSTGGSYEQYF

abundance: -
d_gene: -
j_gene: TRBJ2-5
v_gene: TRBV7-8
CDR3nt: TGTGCCAGCAGCTTACATTTGGGGGGTGGGACCCAGTACTTC
CDR3aa: CASSLHLGGGTQYF

abundance: -
d_gene: -
j_gene: TRBJ2-2
v_gene: TRBV3-1/TRBV3-2
CDR3nt: TGTGCCAGCAGCCAAGTTGGAATTCTAGAGACGTTGTCCGGGGAGCTGTTTTTT
CDR3aa: CASSQVGILETLSGELFF

abundance: -
d_gene: -
j_gene: TRBJ1-3
v_gene: TRBV20-1
CDR3nt: TGCAGTGCTAGTATTTCGGGGGACTCTGGAAACACCATATATTTT
CDR3aa: CSASISGDSGNTIYF

abundance: -
d_gene: -
j_gene: TRBJ1-1
v_gene: TRBV29-1
CDR3nt: TGCAGCGTTGGTCAGGGGACCACTGAAGCTTTCTTT
CDR3aa: CSVGQGTTEAFF

abundance: -
d_gene: TRBD1
j_gene: TRBJ1-1
v_gene: TRBV13
CDR3nt: TGTGCCAGCAGCTCAGGACAGGGCGGTGAAGCTTTCTTT
CDR3aa: CASSSGQGGEAFF

abundance: -
d_gene: TRBD2
j_gene: TRBJ2-3
v_gene: TRBV11-3
CDR3nt: TGTGCCAGCAGCTTAGCCCAAAGCGGGAGAAACACAGATACGCAGTATTTT
CDR3aa: CASSLAQSGRNTDTQYF

abundance: -
d_gene: -
j_gene: TRBJ1-3
v_gene: TRBV7-6
CDR3nt: TGTGCCAGCAGCCCTTACCCCGCGTTGGGGGATTTAGTGATTCGGGAGGGAAACACCATATATTTT
CDR3aa: CASSPYPALGDLVIREGNTIYF

abundance: -
d_gene: -
j_gene: TRBJ1-1
v_gene: TRBV30
CDR3nt: TGTGCCTGGAGCTTAGACTGGAACACTGAAGCTTTCTTT
CDR3aa: CAWSLDWNTEAFF

abundance: -
d_gene: TRBD2
j_gene: TRBJ2-7
v_gene: TRBV20-1
CDR3nt: TGCAGTGCGAGTCTAGCGGGGCTCCGGGGCAACGAGCAGTACTTC
CDR3aa: CSASLAGLRGNEQYF

abundance: -
d_gene: TRBD1
j_gene: TRBJ1-2
v_gene: TRBV28
CDR3nt: TGTGCCAGCAGTTTAGGACGGGACAGGGGTTTCGTGGCATATGGCTACACCTTC
CDR3aa: CASSLGRDRGFVAYGYTF

abundance: -
d_gene: -
j_gene: TRBJ2-7
v_gene: TRBV19
CDR3nt: TGTGCCAGTAGTAAAATCACAGGAGAGCTCCTGAACGAGCAGTACTTC
CDR3aa: CASSKITGELLNEQYF

abundance: -
d_gene: TRBD1
j_gene: TRBJ1-5
v_gene: TRBV28
CDR3nt: TGTGCCAGCAGTTTGACAGGGGTTAGCAATCAGCCCCAGCATTTT
CDR3aa: CASSLTGVSNQPQHF

abundance: -
d_gene: -
j_gene: TRBJ1-2
v_gene: TRBV5-1
CDR3nt: TGCGCCAGCAGCTTGGCCGTAGGGGCAGGCGGTGGCTACACCTTC
CDR3aa: CASSLAVGAGGGYTF

abundance: -
d_gene: -
j_gene: TRBJ1-6
v_gene: TRBV6-6
CDR3nt: TGTGCCAGCAACCAGGATAGCTCCTATAATTCACCCCTCCACTTT
CDR3aa: CASNQDSSYNSPLHF

abundance: -
d_gene: -
j_gene: TRBJ2-1
v_gene: TRBV28
CDR3nt: TGTGCCAGCACTAGCCAGGGGCCCTACAATGAGCAGTTCTTC
CDR3aa: CASTSQGPYNEQFF

abundance: -
d_gene: TRBD1
j_gene: TRBJ2-7
v_gene: TRBV18
CDR3nt: TGTGCCAGCTCACTCTACGTGGTGGGACAGAAGGACGAGCAGTACTTC
CDR3aa: CASSLYVVGQKDEQYF

abundance: few
d_gene: -
j_gene: TRBJ1-3
v_gene: TRBV9
CDR3nt: TGTGCCAGCAGCAACGGAGGGACTAAGGGAAACACCATATATTTT
CDR3aa: CASSNGGTKGNTIYF

abundance: -
d_gene: TRBD2
j_gene: TRBJ2-3
v_gene: TRBV28
CDR3nt: TGTGCCAGCAGCCTAGCGGGGGGGCCCGATACGCAGTATTTT
CDR3aa: CASSLAGGPDTQYF

abundance: -
d_gene: TRBD1
j_gene: TRBJ1-2
v_gene: TRBV19
CDR3nt: TGTGCCAGTACCGACAGGGCTTATGGCTACACCTTC
CDR3aa: CASTDRAYGYTF

abundance: -
d_gene: TRBD1
j_gene: TRBJ2-7
v_gene: TRBV5-5
CDR3nt: TGTGCCAGCAGCTTGGAGGGACAGAGCTCCTACGAGCAGTACTTC
CDR3aa: CASSLEGQSSYEQYF

abundance: -
d_gene: TRBD2
j_gene: TRBJ2-7
v_gene: TRBV30
CDR3nt: TGTGCCACCCGGACTAGCGGGACCTACGAGCAGTACTTC
CDR3aa: CATRTSGTYEQYF

abundance: -
d_gene: -
j_gene: TRBJ1-1
v_gene: TRBV7-9
CDR3nt: TGTGCCAGCAGCTTAGCGGTGGTTGGGGGGACTGAAGCTTTCTTT
CDR3aa: CASSLAVVGGTEAFF

abundance: few
d_gene: TRBD1
j_gene: TRBJ2-7
v_gene: TRBV5-1
CDR3nt: TGCGCCAGCAGCTTGGAGGCGACAGGGTACTACGAGCAGTACTTC
CDR3aa: CASSLEATGYYEQYF

abundance: -
d_gene: TRBD1
j_gene: TRBJ2-7
v_gene: TRBV2
CDR3nt: TGTGCCAGCAGTCCTCAGGTGACAGGGGTAGGGGAGCAGTACTTC
CDR3aa: CASSPQVTGVGEQYF

abundance: -
d_gene: TRBD2
j_gene: TRBJ2-1
v_gene: TRBV5-1
CDR3nt: TGCGCCAGCAGCTTGGGTCCCGGGACTAGCGGGTGGTTGTTCTTC
CDR3aa: CASSLGPGTSGWLFF

abundance: -
d_gene: -
j_gene: TRBJ2-3
v_gene: TRBV29-1
CDR3nt: TGCAGCGTTGGACAGGAGCCAGATACGCAGTATTTT
CDR3aa: CSVGQEPDTQYF

abundance: -
d_gene: TRBD1
j_gene: TRBJ2-7
v_gene: TRBV9
CDR3nt: TGTGCCAGCAGCCAACGGGACAGCCTCCTTACGCAGCAGTACTTC
CDR3aa: CASSQRDSLLTQQYF

abundance: -
d_gene: -
j_gene: TRBJ2-5
v_gene: TRBV6-4
CDR3nt: TGTGCCAGCAGCCCTAGACTAGTCTGGTTGAAGCCCCAGTACTTC
CDR3aa: CASSPRLVWLKPQYF

abundance: -
d_gene: TRBD2
j_gene: TRBJ2-3
v_gene: TRBV23-1
CDR3nt: TGCGCCAGCAGTCTAGGTCCAGCGGGGGGGCGGGGCACAGATACGCAGTATTTT
CDR3aa: CASSLGPAGGRGTDTQYF

abundance: -
d_gene: -
j_gene: TRBJ2-3
v_gene: TRBV11-2
CDR3nt: TGTGCCAGCAGCTTCAATCCAGGACTCGGCACGGGAATGACGCAGTATTTT
CDR3aa: CASSFNPGLGTGMTQYF

abundance: -
d_gene: -
j_gene: TRBJ1-4
v_gene: TRBV7-6
CDR3nt: TGTGCCAGCAGCTCCACAGGGACGGCGGACTCGGGGCTGTTTTTT
CDR3aa: CASSSTGTADSGLFF

abundance: -
d_gene: -
j_gene: TRBJ2-7
v_gene: TRBV9
CDR3nt: TGTGCCAGCAGCGTAGACCCACAGGGGGGGACCCTTTACGAGCAGTACTTC
CDR3aa: CASSVDPQGGTLYEQYF

abundance: -
d_gene: TRBD2
j_gene: TRBJ2-5
v_gene: TRBV2
CDR3nt: TGTGCCAGCAGTGAAGCGCCCGCGGGGGGGGGAGAGACCCAGTACTTC
CDR3aa: CASSEAPAGGGETQYF

abundance: -
d_gene: TRBD2
j_gene: TRBJ2-1
v_gene: TRBV5-1
CDR3nt: TGCGCCAGCAGCTTGGGGCTAGCGGGAAGCTCCTACAATGAGCAGTTCTTC
CDR3aa: CASSLGLAGSSYNEQFF

abundance: -
d_gene: TRBD1
j_gene: TRBJ1-5
v_gene: TRBV28
CDR3nt: TGTGCCAGCCAGACGGACAGGCTTGGCAATCAGCCCCAGCATTTT
CDR3aa: CASQTDRLGNQPQHF

abundance: -
d_gene: TRBD2
j_gene: TRBJ2-5
v_gene: TRBV28
CDR3nt: TGTGCCAGCAGTTCCCTAGCGGGGAGGTACCAAGAGACCCAGTACTTC
CDR3aa: CASSSLAGRYQETQYF

abundance: -
d_gene: TRBD1
j_gene: TRBJ2-1
v_gene: TRBV27
CDR3nt: TGTGCCAGCATAGGGGACAGGGGGTACAATGAGCAGTTCTTC
CDR3aa: CASIGDRGYNEQFF

abundance: -
d_gene: TRBD1
j_gene: TRBJ1-4
v_gene: TRBV5-4
CDR3nt: TGTGCCAGCAGCTTGGAACCCGGGACAGGGCAAAGACTGTTTTTT
CDR3aa: CASSLEPGTGQRLFF

abundance: few
d_gene: TRBD2
j_gene: TRBJ2-3
v_gene: TRBV10-3
CDR3nt: TGTGCCATCAGTGAGATGGCTAGCGGGGGCCCTAGCACAGATACGCAGTATTTT
CDR3aa: CAISEMASGGPSTDTQYF

abundance: few
d_gene: -
j_gene: TRBJ2-5
v_gene: TRBV18
CDR3nt: TGTGCCAGCTCATGGCGGCAGGGCGGGACAGAGACCCAGTACTTC
CDR3aa: CASSWRQGGTETQYF

abundance: -
d_gene: TRBD1
j_gene: TRBJ1-2
v_gene: TRBV5-4
CDR3nt: TGTGCCAGCAGTTCGGACAGGGGCCTTAACTATGGCTACACCTTC
CDR3aa: CASSSDRGLNYGYTF

abundance: -
d_gene: -
j_gene: TRBJ2-1
v_gene: TRBV27
CDR3nt: TGTGCCAGCAGTTTTCCGCGCGGCTCCTACAATGAGCAGTTCTTC
CDR3aa: CASSFPRGSYNEQFF

abundance: -
d_gene: -
j_gene: TRBJ1-1
v_gene: TRBV7-9
CDR3nt: TGTGCCAGCAGCTTAGCGCAGGAAGCTTTCTTT
CDR3aa: CASSLAQEAFF

abundance: -
d_gene: TRBD1
j_gene: TRBJ1-1
v_gene: TRBV28
CDR3nt: TGTGCCAGCAGTTTATTCCAGGGGGCTTATCAAGCTGAAGCTTTCTTT
CDR3aa: CASSLFQGAYQAEAFF

abundance: -
d_gene: TRBD2
j_gene: TRBJ2-5
v_gene: TRBV30
CDR3nt: TGTGCCTGGACGGGAGGGAGAGAGACCCAGTACTTC
CDR3aa: CAWTGGRETQYF

abundance: -
d_gene: TRBD2
j_gene: TRBJ2-7
v_gene: TRBV9
CDR3nt: TGTGCCAGCAGCGTCGGGACTAGCGGGACATACGCCTACGAGCAGTACTTC
CDR3aa: CASSVGTSGTYAYEQYF